The 4 T cell receptor beta chains presented below share a single source sample, sequenced in a study of human T cells and chemical hapten exposure. Regarding time point: patch test 3, about 24 weeks after DPC sensitization. Treatment described: therapeutic diphenylcyclopropenone sensitization with weekly scalp DPC. TCRdb re-derived calls from the RACE reads in MiXCR, one entry per CDR3 protein. Altogether around 110,000 distinct CDR3 sequences are present, 11% being singletons, with the ten largest covering 2.4%. This material consisted of whole blood, taken in connection with sensitization to the hapten diphenylcyclopropenone (DPC). These receptors came from a woman aged 45-65 years with alopecia areata. Some clones in this sample may be carry-over from other donors' samples.

This clonotype was observed many times. The V call is TRBV11-2, the J call TRBJ1-5; D gene uncertain. Germline CDR1 reads SGHAT; CDR2 reads FQNNGV. The CDR3 sequence is 13 residues long. Trimming stripped 0 bases from V and 4 bases from J, with 4 bases between. CDR3 coding DNA: TGTGCCAGCAGCTTAGATCGAAATCAGCCCCAGCATTTT. This codes for CASSLDRNQPQHF. Variable domain in full (rest from reference TRBV11-2 and TRBJ1-5): EAGVAQSPRYKIIEKRQSVAFWCNPISGHATLYWYQQILGQGPKLLIQFQNNGVVDDSQLPKDRFSAERLKGVDSTLKIQPAKLEDSAVYLCASSLDRNQPQHFGDGTRLSIL.

CDR3 residues: CASGPEEGTQYF. The CDR3 DNA sequence: TGTGCTAGTGGTCCGGAAGAAGGGACCCAGTACTTC. The genes are TRBV12-5 and TRBJ2-5; D is undetermined. Between the trimmed V and J ends, which lost 5 bases and 7 bases, there was a span of 11 bases. The CDR3 covers 12 residues. Germline CDR1 LGHNT, CDR2 FRNRAP.

This rearrangement joins TRBV7-2 to TRBJ2-3; 10 bases align to TRBD2. Germline loops: CDR1 SGHTA, CDR2 FQGNSA. With V trimmed by 5 bases and J by 10 bases, 15 bases remained unmatched. The CDR3 has 16 residues. CDR3 in DNA: TGTGCCAGCAGCCTTGGGACTAGCGATTACTGGGGGGCGCAGTATTTT. It specifies CASSLGTSDYWGAQYF.

This clonotype was seen repeatedly, ten times or more. J is TRBJ2-3 and V is TRBV29-1, with 8 bases fitting TRBD2. V dropped 3 bases and J dropped 2; count of bases not matched to a gene: 4. The CDR3 has 14 residues. Germline CDR1 is SQVTM and CDR2 is ANQGSEA. In nucleotides, the CDR3 is TGCAGCGTTGAGAAGCGGGGGAACACAGATACGCAGTATTTT. Translation: CSVEKRGNTDTQYF.